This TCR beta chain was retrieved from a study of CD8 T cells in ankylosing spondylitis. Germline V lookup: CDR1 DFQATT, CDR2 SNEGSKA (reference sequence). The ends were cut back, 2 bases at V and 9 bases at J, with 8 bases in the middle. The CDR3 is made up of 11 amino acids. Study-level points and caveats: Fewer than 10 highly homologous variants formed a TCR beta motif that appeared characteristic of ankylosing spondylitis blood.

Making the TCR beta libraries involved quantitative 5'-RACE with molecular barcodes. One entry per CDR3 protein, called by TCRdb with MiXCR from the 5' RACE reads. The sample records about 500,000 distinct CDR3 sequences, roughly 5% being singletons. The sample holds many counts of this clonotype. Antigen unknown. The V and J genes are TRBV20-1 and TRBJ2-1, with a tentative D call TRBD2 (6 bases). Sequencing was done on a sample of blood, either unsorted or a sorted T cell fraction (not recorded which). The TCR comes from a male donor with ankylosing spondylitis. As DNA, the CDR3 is TGCAGTGCTAGAAGGGGACTTGAGCAGTTCTTC. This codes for CSARRGLEQFF.